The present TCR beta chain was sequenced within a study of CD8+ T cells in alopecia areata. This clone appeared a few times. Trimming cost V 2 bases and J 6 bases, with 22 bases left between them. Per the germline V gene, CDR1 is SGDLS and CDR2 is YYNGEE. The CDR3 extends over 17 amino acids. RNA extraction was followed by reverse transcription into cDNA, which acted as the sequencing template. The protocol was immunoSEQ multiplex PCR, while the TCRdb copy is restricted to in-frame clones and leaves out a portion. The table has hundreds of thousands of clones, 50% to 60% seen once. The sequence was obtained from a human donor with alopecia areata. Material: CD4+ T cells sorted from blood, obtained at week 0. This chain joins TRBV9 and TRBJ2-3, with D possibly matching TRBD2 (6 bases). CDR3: CASSVGLGGMKMDTQYF. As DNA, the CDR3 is TGTGCCAGCAGCGTCGGTTTGGGAGGCATGAAAATGGATACGCAGTATTTT.